The 29 T cell receptor beta chains below were found in one sample sequenced in a study of resident and recirculating memory T cells in vitiligo. TCRdb keeps only in-frame clones here, not all; method: immunoSEQ multiplex PCR. The sample carries 70,000 or so clones, roughly 92% recorded once. Input material: blood. The receptor set was obtained from a male donor with vitiligo.

This chain links TRBV2 with TRBJ1-1, with unresolved D. Germline CDR1 SNHLY, CDR2 FYNNEI. This CDR3 is 11 amino acids long. Between the trimmed V and J ends, which lost 4 bases and 8 bases, there was a span of 8 bases. CDR3 bases: TGTGCCAGCAGTGCGAGCATCGAAGCTTTCTTT. Translation: CASSASIEAFF.

The V gene is TRBV9, the J gene TRBJ2-2; 9 bases match TRBD2. Germline trimming cut 3 bases from V and 0 bases from J; bases unmatched to any gene: 6. The CDR3 sequence is 17 residues long. Per the germline V gene, CDR1 is SGDLS and CDR2 is YYNGEE. CDR3 sequence (DNA): TGTGCCAGCAGCGCGCCAGCGGGGGGCGCGAACACCGGGGAGCTGTTTTTT. It translates to CASSAPAGGANTGELFF.

The chain couples TRBV19 to TRBJ1-1, with 7 bases that match TRBD1. The V segment lost 5 bases and the J segment 1 base; nucleotides outside the gene matches: 4. This CDR3 contains 14 residues. Germline values: CDR1 LNHDA, CDR2 SQIVND (reference sequence). The CDR3 coding sequence is TGTGCCAGTAGTGGGGGACAGTCGAACACTGAAGCTTTCTTT. Translated, it gives CASSGGQSNTEAFF.

The chain employs TRBV9 and TRBJ2-2; D may be TRBD2 (5 bases). Per germline, CDR1 SGDLS and CDR2 YYNGEE. V was cut by 2 bases and J by 6 bases, with 14 bases left in between. The length of the CDR3 is 15 residues. In DNA form, the CDR3 reads TGTGCCAGCAGCGTTCTGGCTAGCCCCCCCGGGGAGCTGTTTTTT. This codes for CASSVLASPPGELFF.

On this clone: Because the CDR3's place on the DNA is in doubt, the DNA is left out and the CDR3 is given as listed by TCRdb. The gene calls are TRBV21-1 and TRBJ2-6; no DNA check was done on the table's D call, TRBD1. TRBV21-1 is a recognized pseudogene. The CDR3 has 23 amino acids, counting both end residues. CDR3 in amino acids: CASGDPQESWTVDWGSGANVLTF.

The chain carries TRBV19 and TRBJ1-2; D unresolved. V shed 3 bases and J shed 4 bases, with 9 bases lying between them. The CDR3 is 13 residues long. CDR1 is LNHDA, CDR2 SQIVND, per germline (reference sequence). The CDR3 region has the DNA TGTGCCAGTAGTATTGCGGGTGGCTATGGCTACACCTTC. Translated: CASSIAGGYGYTF. Filled out from reference TRBV19 and TRBJ1-2, the complete variable domain reads DGGITQSPKYLFRKEGQNVTLSCEQNLNHDAMYWYRQDPGQGLRLIYYSQIVNDFQKGDIAEGYSVSREKKESFPLTVTSAQKNPTAFYLCASSIAGGYGYTFGSGTRLTVV.

V usage is TRBV6-5 and J usage is TRBJ1-2, with unresolved D. The CDR3 length is 13 residues. Trimming shortened V by 4 bases and J by 8 bases, and 14 bases separated the two germline ends. Germline V gene sequence: CDR1 MNHEY, CDR2 SVGAGI. The CDR3 spells CASSFFGLDGYTF. Written as DNA, the CDR3 is TGTGCCAGCAGTTTTTTTGGGCTCGACGGCTACACCTTC.

The chain links TRBV2 to TRBJ1-1; 7 bases fit TRBD1. Losses at the gene ends were 8 bases for V and 5 bases for J; bases not matched to a gene: 14. Germline CDR1 reads SNHLY; CDR2 reads FYNNEI. There are 15 residues in the CDR3. This CDR3 is CASYPEGDSHTEAFF. The DNA for the CDR3 is TGTGCCAGCTACCCCGAGGGGGACAGTCATACTGAAGCTTTCTTT.

V is TRBV11-2 and J is TRBJ1-6; 8 bases are shared with TRBD1. In germline, CDR1 is SGHAT, CDR2 FQNNGV. J gave up 7 bases and V 5 bases, and 7 bases lay outside the gene matches. CDR3 length: 15 residues. The DNA for the CDR3 is TGTGCCAGCAGCAACTTACAGGGGGTCAATTCACCCCTCCACTTT. It codes for CASSNLQGVNSPLHF.

DNA of the CDR3: TGTGCCAGCAGCTTAGAACAGGGCTCACCCCTCCACTTT. Its protein is CASSLEQGSPLHF. The chain employs TRBV7-9 and TRBJ1-6; tentative D call: TRBD1 (6 bases). Trimming pared 1 base from V and 10 bases from J, leaving 8 bases between. In germline, CDR1 is SEHNR, CDR2 FQNEAQ (reference sequence). This CDR3 comprises 13 residues.

This clone qualifies as medium-sized. The chain recombines TRBV5-1 with TRBJ2-1, with 9 bases matching TRBD2. The CDR3 has 15 residues. Looked up from germline, CDR1 is SGHRS and CDR2 is YFSETQ. J was trimmed by 8 bases and V by 0 bases; bases with no gene match: 6. DNA for the CDR3: TGCGCCAGCAGCTTGGTTAGCGGGGGAGGATATGAGCAGTTCTTC. Amino acids: CASSLVSGGGYEQFF.

The J gene is TRBJ1-4, the V gene TRBV7-9; D possibly corresponds to TRBD1 (6 bases). This CDR3 contains 18 residues. From germline, CDR1 is SEHNR and CDR2 FQNEAQ (reference sequence). The germline V and J ends were trimmed by 5 bases and 0 bases, with 19 bases remaining between them. The CDR3 DNA is TGTGCCAGCAGCCCCCATCAGACAGGCCTTCCAACTAATGAAAAACTGTTTTTT. This codes for CASSPHQTGLPTNEKLFF.

This sequence joins TRBV18 and TRBJ2-7; unclear D gene. This CDR3 region has 14 residues. Per the germline V gene, CDR1 is KGHSH and CDR2 is LQKENI. V shed 2 bases and J shed 1 base, with 9 bases lying between them. The CDR3 loop is CASSPEQRSYEQYF. CDR3 nucleotides: TGTGCCAGCTCACCAGAGCAGCGTTCCTACGAGCAGTACTTC.

The chain has TRBV9 and TRBJ2-2, with TRBD2 identical over 13 bases. The CDR3 spans 18 residues. Germline trimming cut 3 bases from V and 1 base from J; bases unmatched to any gene: 6. Germline CDR1 and CDR2: SGDLS and YYNGEE. CDR3 nucleotide sequence: TGTGCCAGCAGCGGGAAGGGACTAGCGGGAAGGAACACCGGGGAGCTGTTTTTT. It yields the protein CASSGKGLAGRNTGELFF.

The V call is TRBV19, the J call TRBJ2-7; maybe TRBD2 (5 bases). The CDR3 length is 13 residues. V was cut by 4 bases and J by 3 bases, with 10 bases left in between. Germline CDR1 reads LNHDA; CDR2 reads SQIVND (reference sequence). CDR3 protein: CASSSGQLYEQYF. CDR3 DNA sequence: TGTGCCAGTAGTAGCGGGCAGCTCTACGAGCAGTACTTC.

The rearrangement uses TRBV9 and TRBJ1-2; 8 positions agree with TRBD1. J was trimmed by 4 bases and V by 0 bases; bases with no gene match: 5. Germline values: CDR1 SGDLS, CDR2 YYNGEE. This CDR3 contains 15 residues. The CDR3 DNA follows: TGTGCCAGCAGCGTAGGGACAGGGCAATTCTATGGCTACACCTTC. It translates to CASSVGTGQFYGYTF.

V gene TRBV5-1 combines with J gene TRBJ2-2, with D tentatively TRBD2 (5 bases). Germline V gene data show CDR1 as SGHRS and CDR2 as YFSETQ. V lost 4 bases and J lost 5, with 12 bases in between. The CDR3 is made up of 14 amino acids. This chain's CDR3 is CASSPAPGTGELFF. The DNA for the CDR3 is TGCGCCAGCAGCCCTGCTCCGGGGACCGGGGAGCTGTTTTTT.

CDR3 protein: CASSQGAGEAYEQYF. The DNA of the CDR3 is TGCGCCAGCAGCCAAGGGGCAGGGGAAGCATACGAGCAGTACTTC. V and J are TRBV4-3 and TRBJ2-7, with TRBD1 as a possible D gene (6 bases). This CDR3 is 15 amino acids long. Trimming pared 1 base from V and 4 bases from J, leaving 14 bases between. Germline loops: CDR1 LGHNA, CDR2 YSLEER.

This sequence joins TRBV7-2 and TRBJ2-3; a possible D gene is TRBD1 (5 bases). This CDR3 comprises 13 residues. The V gene lost 5 bases and the J gene lost 4 bases, with 10 bases spanning the gap. Germline V lookup: CDR1 SGHTA, CDR2 FQGNSA. The CDR3 bases are TGTGCCAGCAGCGCCAGGGTTGCAGATACGCAGTATTTT. It translates to CASSARVADTQYF.

The rearrangement uses TRBV7-9 and TRBJ2-3; D might be TRBD1 (5 bases). This CDR3 contains 15 residues. The V and J ends lost 5 bases and 2 bases respectively, with 14 bases between them. Germline assignment: CDR1 SEHNR and CDR2 FQNEAQ (reference sequence). The CDR3 sequence is CASSQTDSYTDTQYF. The CDR3 bases are TGTGCCAGCAGCCAAACCGACAGTTACACAGATACGCAGTATTTT.

The rearrangement joins TRBV25-1 to TRBJ1-1; maybe TRBD1 (5 bases). The CDR3 extends over 14 amino acids. In germline, CDR1 is MGHDK, CDR2 SYGVNS. Trimming took off 4 bases at V and 1 base at J, with 10 bases between the two ends. CDR3 loop: CASSAQAENTEAFF. The CDR3 coding sequence is TGTGCCAGCAGTGCACAGGCAGAGAACACTGAAGCTTTCTTT.

V is TRBV6-5 and J is TRBJ2-1; weak D call: TRBD2 (6 bases). CDR3 length: 16 residues. Germline V lookup: CDR1 MNHEY, CDR2 SVGAGI. V shed 2 bases and J shed 6 bases, with 17 bases lying between them. As DNA, the CDR3 is TGTGCCAGCAGTTACCTGACCCGGGGGACCCTCAATGAGCAGTTCTTC. It yields the protein CASSYLTRGTLNEQFF.

Written as DNA, the CDR3 is TGTGCCAGCTCACTCCCGGGACAGGGAAAGGAGACCCAGTACTTC. The encoded protein is CASSLPGQGKETQYF. The V call is TRBV18, the J call TRBJ2-5, with 9 bases matching TRBD1. The CDR3 extends over 15 amino acids. The V gene end was trimmed by 4 bases and the J gene end by 5 bases; junction bases not matched to a gene: 8. From germline, CDR1 is KGHSH and CDR2 LQKENI.

This chain uses TRBV30 with TRBJ1-2; TRBD1 agrees at 7 bases. The trim removed 3 bases at V and 13 bases at J, leaving 11 bases unmatched. The CDR3 spans 12 residues. In germline, CDR1 is GTSNPN, CDR2 SVGIG (reference sequence). As DNA, the CDR3 is TGTGCCTGGAGAAGGACCGGGACAGAGGGCACCTTC. Translated, it gives CAWRRTGTEGTF.

This clone was observed once. V and J are TRBV2 and TRBJ2-1; maybe TRBD1 (6 bases). Trimming removed 7 bases from V and 3 bases from J, with 16 bases in between. The CDR3 runs 15 residues. The germline CDR1 and CDR2 sequences are SNHLY and FYNNEI. CDR3 nucleotide sequence: TGTGCCAGCATGAGGGGGACGGAAATCTACAATGAGCAGTTCTTC. Translated: CASMRGTEIYNEQFF.

The genes are TRBV18 and TRBJ1-1, with 8 bases fitting TRBD1. V was pared by 3 bases and J by 1 base, with 4 bases of the junction left unmatched. Per germline, CDR1 KGHSH and CDR2 LQKENI. The CDR3 is 15 amino acids. The CDR3 protein is CASSPTGTGNTEAFF. In DNA form, the CDR3 reads TGTGCCAGCTCACCGACGGGGACAGGGAACACTGAAGCTTTCTTT.

This clone was recorded only once. CDR3 loop: CASSLGVSEVETQYF. The DNA for the CDR3 is TGTGCCAGCAGCTTAGGGGTTAGCGAGGTGGAGACCCAGTACTTC. This sequence joins TRBV7-2 and TRBJ2-5, with a possible D match to TRBD2 (5 bases). This CDR3 region has 15 residues. Per the germline V gene, CDR1 is SGHTA and CDR2 is FQGNSA. V was pared by 1 base and J by 5 bases, with 14 bases between.

CDR3 nucleotides: TGTGCCAGCAGCGTTGGGGCTGACAGGGGTGCCGAGACCCAGTACTTC. It is translated as CASSVGADRGAETQYF. The J gene is TRBJ2-5, the V gene TRBV9; 8 bases are shared with TRBD1. This CDR3 has 16 amino acids. The germline gives CDR1 SGDLS, CDR2 YYNGEE. J lost 5 bases, V lost 2 bases, and 11 bases had no gene match.

The J gene is TRBJ2-1, the V gene TRBV7-3, with D perhaps matching TRBD1 (6 bases). The ends were cut back, 5 bases at V and 10 bases at J, with 12 bases in the middle. Germline values: CDR1 SGHTA, CDR2 FQGTGA. There are 12 residues in the CDR3. The CDR3 DNA sequence: TGTGCCAGCAGCGCACAGGGTTGGGAGCAGTTCTTC. It codes for CASSAQGWEQFF. The whole variable domain, filled in from reference TRBV7-3 and TRBJ2-1, reads GAGVSQTPSNKVTEKGKYVELRCDPISGHTALYWYRQSLGQGPEFLIYFQGTGAADDSGLPNDRFFAVRPEGSVSTLKIQRTERGDSAVYLCASSAQGWEQFFGPGTRLTVL.